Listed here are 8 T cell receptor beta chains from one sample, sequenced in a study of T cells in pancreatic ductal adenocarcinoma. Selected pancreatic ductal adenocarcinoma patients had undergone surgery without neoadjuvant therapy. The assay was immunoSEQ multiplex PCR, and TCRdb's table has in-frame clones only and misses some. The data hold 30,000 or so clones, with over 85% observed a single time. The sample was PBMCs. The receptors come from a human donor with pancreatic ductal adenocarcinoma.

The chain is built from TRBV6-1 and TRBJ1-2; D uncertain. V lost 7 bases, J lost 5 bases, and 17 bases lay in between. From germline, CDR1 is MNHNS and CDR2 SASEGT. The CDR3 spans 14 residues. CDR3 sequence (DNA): TGTGCCAGCATCCGTTGGCAGAACAATTATGGCTACACCTTC. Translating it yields CASIRWQNNYGYTF.

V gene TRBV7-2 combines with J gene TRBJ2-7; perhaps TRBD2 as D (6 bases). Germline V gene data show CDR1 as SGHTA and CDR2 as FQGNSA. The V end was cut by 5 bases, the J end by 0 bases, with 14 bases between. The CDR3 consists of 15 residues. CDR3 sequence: CASSLRAGFSYEQYF. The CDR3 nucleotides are TGTGCCAGCAGCCTGCGAGCGGGTTTCTCCTACGAGCAGTACTTC.

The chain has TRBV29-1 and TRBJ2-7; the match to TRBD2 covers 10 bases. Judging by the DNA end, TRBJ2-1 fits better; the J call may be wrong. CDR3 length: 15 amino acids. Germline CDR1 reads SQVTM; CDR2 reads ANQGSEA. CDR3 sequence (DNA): TGCAGCGTTGGCCCGCCTAGCGGGAGAAGGGGTGAGCAGTTCTTC. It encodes CSVGPPSGRRGEQFF.

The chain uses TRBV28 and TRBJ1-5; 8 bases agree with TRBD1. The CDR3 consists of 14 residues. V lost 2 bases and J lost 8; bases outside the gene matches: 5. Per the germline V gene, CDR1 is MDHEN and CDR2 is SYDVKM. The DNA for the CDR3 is TGTGCCAGCAGTTTAGCGGGACAGGCGAAGCCCCAGCATTTT. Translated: CASSLAGQAKPQHF.

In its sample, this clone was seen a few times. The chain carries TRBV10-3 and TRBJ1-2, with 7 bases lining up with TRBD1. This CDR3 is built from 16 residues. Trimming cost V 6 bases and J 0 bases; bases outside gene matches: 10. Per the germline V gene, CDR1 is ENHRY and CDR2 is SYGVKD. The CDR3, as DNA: TGTGCCATCAGGGGCGGAGGGACAGTAGCTAACTATGGCTACACCTTC. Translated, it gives CAIRGGGTVANYGYTF.

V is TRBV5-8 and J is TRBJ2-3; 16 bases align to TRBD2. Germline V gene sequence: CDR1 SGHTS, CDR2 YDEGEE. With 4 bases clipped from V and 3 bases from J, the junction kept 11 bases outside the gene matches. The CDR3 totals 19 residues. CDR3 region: CASSGGLAGGTGWTDTQYF. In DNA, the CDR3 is TGTGCCAGCAGCGGGGGACTAGCGGGAGGGACCGGTTGGACAGATACGCAGTATTTT.

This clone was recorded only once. CDR3 sequence (DNA): TGTGCCTGGAGTTCGTCGACAGGGGGCTTGGGACAGCCCCAGCATTTT. Protein: CAWSSSTGGLGQPQHF. This chain links TRBV30 with TRBJ1-5; TRBD1 aligns across 10 bases. The CDR3 extends over 16 amino acids. Germline loops: CDR1 GTSNPN, CDR2 SVGIG (reference sequence). With 2 bases clipped from V and 7 bases from J, the junction kept 11 bases outside the gene matches. Together with reference TRBV30 and TRBJ1-5, the CDR3 gives the full variable domain: SQTIHQWPATLVQPVGSPLSLECTVEGTSNPNLYWYRQAAGRGLQLLFYSVGIGQISSEVPQNLSASRPQDRQFILSSKKLLLSDSGFYLCAWSSSTGGLGQPQHFGDGTRLSIL.

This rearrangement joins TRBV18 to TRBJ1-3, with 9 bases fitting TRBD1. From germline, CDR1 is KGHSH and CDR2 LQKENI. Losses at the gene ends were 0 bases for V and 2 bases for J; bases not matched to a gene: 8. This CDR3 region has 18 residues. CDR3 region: CASSPPMGQGFTGNTIYF. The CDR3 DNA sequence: TGTGCCAGCTCACCACCTATGGGACAGGGATTCACTGGAAACACCATATATTTT. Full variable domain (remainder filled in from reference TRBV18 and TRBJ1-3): NAGVMQNPRHLVRRRGQEARLRCSPMKGHSHVYWYRQLPEEGLKFMVYLQKENIIDESGMPKERFSAEFPKEGPSILRIQQVVRGDSAAYFCASSPPMGQGFTGNTIYFGEGSWLTVV.